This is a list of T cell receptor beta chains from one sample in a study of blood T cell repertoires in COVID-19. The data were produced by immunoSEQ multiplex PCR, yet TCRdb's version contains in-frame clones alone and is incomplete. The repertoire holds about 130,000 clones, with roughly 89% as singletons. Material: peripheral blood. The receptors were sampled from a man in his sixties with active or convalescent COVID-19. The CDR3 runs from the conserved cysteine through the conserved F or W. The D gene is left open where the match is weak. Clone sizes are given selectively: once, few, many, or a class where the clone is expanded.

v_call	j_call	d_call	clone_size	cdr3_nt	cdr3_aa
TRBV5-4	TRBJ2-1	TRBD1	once	TGTGCCAGCAGCTTTAGCCGGGACAGTCTCTACAATGAGCAGTTCTTC	CASSFSRDSLYNEQFF
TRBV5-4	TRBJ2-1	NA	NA	TGTGCCAGCAGCTTGGGGTGGGGACTTACAAATGAGCAGTTCTTC	CASSLGWGLTNEQFF
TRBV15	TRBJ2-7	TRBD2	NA	TGTGCCACCAGCAGAGATCGTCGTAGCGGGTACGAGCAGTACTTC	CATSRDRRSGYEQYF
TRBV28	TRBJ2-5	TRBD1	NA	TGTGCCAGCAGTTCTTGGGGAGACAGGGGGCTGGGTGAAGAGACCCAGTACTTC	CASSSWGDRGLGEETQYF
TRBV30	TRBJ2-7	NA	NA	TGTGCCTGGAGCGTCTTAAACGAGCAGTACTTC	CAWSVLNEQYF
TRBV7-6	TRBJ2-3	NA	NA	TGTGCCAGCAGCTCCGGGGGATCCACAGATACGCAGTATTTT	CASSSGGSTDTQYF
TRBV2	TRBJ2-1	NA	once	TGTGCCAGCAGTGAAATTAGCGGCACCTACAATGAGCAGTTCTTC	CASSEISGTYNEQFF
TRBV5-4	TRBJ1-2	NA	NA	TGTGCCAGCAAAACCACAACTAACTATGGCTACACCTTC	CASKTTTNYGYTF
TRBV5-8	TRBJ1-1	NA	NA	TGTGCCAGCAGCTCAAAGAGACGGGGGAACACTGAAGCTTTCTTT	CASSSKRRGNTEAFF
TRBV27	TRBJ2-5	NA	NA	TGTGCCAGTAAGATAATAGGGGAAGAGACCCAGTACTTC	CASKIIGEETQYF
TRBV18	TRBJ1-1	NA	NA	TGTGCCAGCTCACCACCTCAGGGTATGAACACTGAAGCTTTCTTT	CASSPPQGMNTEAFF
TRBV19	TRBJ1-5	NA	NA	TGTGCCAGTAGTCTCACTTTTAATAGCAATCAGCCCCAGCATTTT	CASSLTFNSNQPQHF
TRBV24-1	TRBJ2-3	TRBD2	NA	TGTGCCACCAGTGGGGTAGCGGGGGGAATCACAGATACGCAGTATTTT	CATSGVAGGITDTQYF
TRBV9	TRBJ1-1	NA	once	TGTGCCAACCCACCGAAGGGGGTGCAGGGGCTCAGGAACACTGAAGCTTTCTTT	CANPPKGVQGLRNTEAFF
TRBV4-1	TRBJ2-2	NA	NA	TGCGCCAGCAGCCAAGAACGTCACAGGCACAGCGGGGAGCTGTTTTTT	CASSQERHRHSGELFF
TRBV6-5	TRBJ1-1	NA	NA	TGTGCCACAGGACAGAGGAACACTGAAGCTTTCTTT	CATGQRNTEAFF
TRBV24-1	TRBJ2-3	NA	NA	TGTGCCACCAGTGTTCCCACAGGAACAGGTACGCAGTATTTT	CATSVPTGTGTQYF
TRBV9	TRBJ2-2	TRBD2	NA	TGTGCCAGCAGCGTAATGGCTAGCGGGCCTACCGGGGAGCTGTTTTTT	CASSVMASGPTGELFF
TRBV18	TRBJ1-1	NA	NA	TGTGCCAGCTCACCACTATCTGGGGCAGAAGCTTTCTTT	CASSPLSGAEAFF
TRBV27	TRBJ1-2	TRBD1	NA	TGTGCCAGCAGTCCTCAGGGGGCAGGCTGGTATGGCTACACCTTC	CASSPQGAGWYGYTF
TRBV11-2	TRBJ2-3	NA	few	TGTGCCAGCAGCTTAGCCCCGGGGGGCACAGATACGCAGTATTTT	CASSLAPGGTDTQYF
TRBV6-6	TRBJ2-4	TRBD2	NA	TGTGCCAGCAGTCCCCCTCTAGCGGGTTCAAATTTAGCCAAAAACATTCAGTACTTC	CASSPPLAGSNLAKNIQYF
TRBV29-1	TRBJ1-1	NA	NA	TGCAGCGTTGAAGACGGCCGGAGCGCTTTCTTT	CSVEDGRSAFF
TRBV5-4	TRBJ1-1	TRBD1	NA	TGTGCCAGCAGCCCTGGACAGGCCCACACTGAAGCTTTCTTT	CASSPGQAHTEAFF
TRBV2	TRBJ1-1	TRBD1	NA	TGTGCCAGCAGTGACCGGGACAGGGGTGGTGAAGCTTTCTTT	CASSDRDRGGEAFF
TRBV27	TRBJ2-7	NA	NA	TGTGCCAGCAGTTCCGCAGGGCGTAGGTACGAGCAGTACTTC	CASSSAGRRYEQYF
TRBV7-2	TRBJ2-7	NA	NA	TGTGCCAGCAGCTTACCCGGACGGGGGACCTACGAGCAGTACTTC	CASSLPGRGTYEQYF
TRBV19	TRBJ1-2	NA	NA	TGTGCCAGTAGTATACCAGGGATCTATGGCTACACCTTC	CASSIPGIYGYTF
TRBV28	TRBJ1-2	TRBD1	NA	TGTGCCAGCAGTCGCACAGGGACAGGGAGCACCTATGGCTACACCTTC	CASSRTGTGSTYGYTF
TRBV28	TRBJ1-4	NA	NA	TGTGCCAGCAGTTCAGGGACTAATGAAAAACTGTTTTTT	CASSSGTNEKLFF
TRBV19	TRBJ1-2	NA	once	TGTGCCAGTAGGGGGAGCGGTAACTATGGCTACACCTTC	CASRGSGNYGYTF
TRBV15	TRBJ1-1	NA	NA	TGTGCCACCAGCAGCCCCAGGGCGTTGGGAGGGACTGAAGCTTTCTTT	CATSSPRALGGTEAFF
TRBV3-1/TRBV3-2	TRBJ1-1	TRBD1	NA	TGTGCCAGCAGCCAGTTTTCGGACAGGCCTGAAGCTTTCTTT	CASSQFSDRPEAFF
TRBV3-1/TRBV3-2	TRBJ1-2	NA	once	TGTGCCAGCAGCCCTCGTCGGGGTGGCTATGGCTACACCTTC	CASSPRRGGYGYTF
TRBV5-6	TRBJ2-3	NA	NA	TGTGCCAGCAGCTTGGGTAGGAGGACAGATACGCAGTATTTT	CASSLGRRTDTQYF
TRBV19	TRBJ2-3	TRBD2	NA	TGTGCCAGTAGTACGGGACTAGCGGAGAGCACAGATACGCAGTATTTT	CASSTGLAESTDTQYF
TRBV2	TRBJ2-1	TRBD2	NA	TGTGCCAGCAACCTGCTAGCGGGGGGGCCCGGGAATGAGCAGTTCTTC	CASNLLAGGPGNEQFF
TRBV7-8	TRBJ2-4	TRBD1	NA	TGTGCCAGCAGCTCCTGGGACAGGGGGGATATTCAGTACTTC	CASSSWDRGDIQYF
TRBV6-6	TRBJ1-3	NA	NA	TGTGCCAGCAGCCAACCGCCGGGGGGCTCTGGAAACACCATATATTTT	CASSQPPGGSGNTIYF
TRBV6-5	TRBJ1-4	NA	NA	TGTGCCAGCAGGGCCCCAACTAATGAAAAACTGTTTTTT	CASRAPTNEKLFF
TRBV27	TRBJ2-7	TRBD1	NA	TGTGCCAGCAGCCGAGACAGGGGTTCCTACGAGCAGTACTTC	CASSRDRGSYEQYF
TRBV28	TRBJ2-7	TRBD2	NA	TGTGCCAGCATCTATAAGCTAGCGGGATCCTACGAGCAGTACTTC	CASIYKLAGSYEQYF
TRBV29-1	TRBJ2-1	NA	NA	TGCAGCGTCGAGGACTGGTCCTACAATGAGCAGTTCTTC	CSVEDWSYNEQFF
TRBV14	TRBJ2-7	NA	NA	TGTGCCAGCAGCCAGGCCAGCTCCTACGAGCAGTACTTC	CASSQASSYEQYF
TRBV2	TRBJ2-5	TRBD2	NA	TGTGCCACCCGACAGCGGGGGGTGGGAGAGACCCAGTACTTC	CATRQRGVGETQYF
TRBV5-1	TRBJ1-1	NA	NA	TGCGCCAGCAGCTTCGGGGAAGATAAAGCTTTCTTT	CASSFGEDKAFF
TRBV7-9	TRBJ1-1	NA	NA	TGTGCCAGCAGCCCTTCGACGGGGGGTGGTACTGAAGCTTTCTTT	CASSPSTGGGTEAFF
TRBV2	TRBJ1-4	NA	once	TGTGCCAGCAGTGAACAGGGGAATGAAAAACTGTTTTTT	CASSEQGNEKLFF